A single sample is the source of the 11 T cell receptor beta chains below, sequenced in a study of blood T cell repertoires in COVID-19. Measured with immunoSEQ multiplex PCR; TCRdb has only the in-frame clones, and not every one. The table lists fewer than 250,000 clones, 80% to 95% of them singletons. Material for sequencing was peripheral blood. All receptors derive from a man younger than 40 with COVID-19, enrolled during active disease.

This chain connects TRBV30 to TRBJ1-1, with 7 bases matching TRBD1. The V gene's germline CDR1 is GTSNPN and CDR2 SVGIG (reference sequence). There are 15 residues in the CDR3. The trim removed 2 bases at V and 5 bases at J, leaving 11 bases unmatched. The CDR3 here is CAWSTIQGIGTEAFF. The CDR3, as DNA: TGTGCCTGGAGTACAATACAGGGGATTGGAACTGAAGCTTTCTTT.

This clone has just a few counts. The identical CDR3 is also encoded by other nucleotide sequences in the sample. The chain uses TRBV29-1 and TRBJ1-1; TRBD1 aligns across 9 bases. Germline V gene data show CDR1 as SQVTM and CDR2 as ANQGSEA. Trimming removed 1 base from V and 3 bases from J; junction bases left unmatched: 3. The CDR3 covers 14 residues. The CDR3 bases are TGCAGCGTTGAAGGAGACAGGGGGGACACTGAAGCTTTCTTT. It specifies CSVEGDRGDTEAFF.

The chain has TRBV30 and TRBJ2-7; 9 nucleotides align to TRBD1. CDR3 size: 13 residues. V lost 4 bases, J lost 1 base, and 2 bases stayed unmatched. Germline CDR1 and CDR2: GTSNPN and SVGIG (reference sequence). CDR3 sequence reads: CAWTQGASYEQYF. DNA for the CDR3: TGTGCCTGGACACAGGGGGCTTCCTACGAGCAGTACTTC.

The chain couples TRBV4-1 to TRBJ1-6; 8 positions match TRBD1. There are 16 residues in the CDR3. Germline CDR1 MGHRA, CDR2 YSYEKL. Trimming at V came to 4 bases and at J to 9 bases, leaving 11 bases not matched to a gene. CDR3 sequence: CASSPLRTGIVSPLHF. Written as DNA, the CDR3 is TGCGCCAGCAGCCCCCTCAGGACAGGGATAGTTTCACCCCTCCACTTT.

The CDR3 sequence is CASSLTGGPQDTQYF. In DNA form, the CDR3 reads TGTGCCAGCAGCTTAACCGGAGGCCCCCAAGATACGCAGTATTTT. The V gene is TRBV7-3, the J gene TRBJ2-3; possible D gene TRBD2, 5 bases. Germline values: CDR1 SGHTA, CDR2 FQGTGA. The CDR3 has 15 residues. Trimming removed 0 bases from V and 5 bases from J, with 12 bases in between.

The chain recombines TRBV5-4 with TRBJ2-5; 7 bases are shared with TRBD1. J was trimmed by 3 bases and V by 0 bases; bases with no gene match: 5. Germline V lookup: CDR1 SGHNT, CDR2 YYREEE (reference sequence). The CDR3 extends over 15 amino acids. The CDR3 sequence: CASSLEGARKETQYF. CDR3 DNA sequence: TGTGCCAGCAGCTTGGAGGGGGCGCGCAAAGAGACCCAGTACTTC.

The genes are TRBV18 and TRBJ2-7; tentatively, D is TRBD1 (5 bases). The CDR3 spans 15 residues. Germline V lookup: CDR1 KGHSH, CDR2 LQKENI. The V end was cut by 3 bases, the J end by 0 bases, with 12 bases between. The CDR3: CASSPGLTSSYEQYF. The DNA for the CDR3 is TGTGCCAGCTCACCGGGGCTTACGAGCTCCTACGAGCAGTACTTC.

The chain carries TRBV2 and TRBJ1-6; 12 positions match TRBD1. This CDR3 is built from 14 residues. V was pared by 6 bases and J by 12 bases, with 6 bases of the junction left unmatched. The germline gives CDR1 SNHLY, CDR2 FYNNEI. CDR3 DNA: TGTGCCAGCAGCAGGGACAGGGGGCAAGGACCCCTCCACTTT. Its translation: CASSRDRGQGPLHF.

The rearrangement uses TRBV7-9 and TRBJ2-7; a weak D match, TRBD1 (6 bases). The CDR3 covers 15 residues. The V gene's germline CDR1 is SEHNR and CDR2 FQNEAQ (reference sequence). The V end was cut by 5 bases, the J end by 1 base, with 15 bases between. The CDR3 sequence is CASSLELTGSYEQYF. In nucleotides, the CDR3 is TGTGCCAGCAGCCTAGAGTTAACAGGGTCCTACGAGCAGTACTTC.

This chain joins TRBV6-6 and TRBJ1-1; tentative D call: TRBD1 (6 bases). There are 16 residues in the CDR3. Germline CDR1 and CDR2: MNHNY and SVGAGI (reference sequence). The V gene lost 2 bases and the J gene lost 4 bases, with 17 bases spanning the gap. CDR3 sequence reads: CASSYPLPQGATEAFF. The CDR3 nucleotides read TGTGCCAGCAGTTACCCACTCCCACAGGGCGCCACTGAAGCTTTCTTT.

The V and J genes are TRBV12-5 and TRBJ1-1; 8 bases agree with TRBD1. The CDR3 sequence is 13 residues long. Germline-derived CDR1 and CDR2 are LGHNT and FRNRAP. V gave up 3 bases and J gave up 5 bases; unmatched junction bases: 2. DNA for the CDR3: TGTGCTAGTGGTTTTACAGGGGGAACTGAAGCTTTCTTT. Protein sequence: CASGFTGGTEAFF.